This T cell receptor (beta chain) was identified in a study of shared clonotypes between healthy human individuals. Findings of the study overall: Estimated richness values were generally larger in naive subsets than in memory subsets. The study found roughly 5.3% of naive CD4 clonotypes shared across a handful of donors. Sharing of clonotypes among donors was expected to vary with sequencing depth.

Trimming took off 3 bases at V and 5 bases at J, with 10 bases between the two ends. The germline V gene has CDR1 MDHEN and CDR2 SYDVKM. The CDR3 totals 13 residues. As concerns this clone: Its target is unknown.

TCRdb keeps only in-frame clones here, not all; method: immunoSEQ multiplex PCR. The sample includes about 2.4 million clones, 90% to 95% of them seen just once. CD45RA+ naive and CD45RA-negative memory subsets were separated from CD4+ cells. This receptor was identified in a man between 18 and 29 years old in good health. The sample consisted of naive CD4+ T cells sorted from blood. The subset denotes: CD45RA+ positively selected. The V gene is TRBV28, the J gene TRBJ1-1; no reliable D call. CDR3 coding DNA: TGTGCCAGCAGTTTCAGGACGGGAACTGAAGCTTTCTTT. Residues: CASSFRTGTEAFF.